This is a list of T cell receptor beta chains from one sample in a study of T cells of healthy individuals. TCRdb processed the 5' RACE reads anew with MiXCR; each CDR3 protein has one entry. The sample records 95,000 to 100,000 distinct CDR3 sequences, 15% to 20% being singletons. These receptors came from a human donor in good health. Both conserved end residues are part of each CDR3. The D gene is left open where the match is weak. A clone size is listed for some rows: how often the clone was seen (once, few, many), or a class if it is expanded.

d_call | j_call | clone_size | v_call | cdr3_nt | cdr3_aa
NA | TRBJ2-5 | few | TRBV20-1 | TGCAGTGCTAGAGTTAGAAGGGAGACCCAGTACTTC | CSARVRRETQYF
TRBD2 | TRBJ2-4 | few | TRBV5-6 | TGTGCCAGCAGCTCAACTAGGGCTAGCGGGAGTATTCAGTACTTC | CASSSTRASGSIQYF
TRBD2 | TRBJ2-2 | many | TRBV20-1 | TGCAGTGCCAAATCCGCCGAGCGGGGGTCGAACACCGGGGAGCTGTTTTTT | CSAKSAERGSNTGELFF
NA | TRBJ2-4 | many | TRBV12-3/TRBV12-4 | TGTGCCAGCACTTTTCAAAACATTCAGTACTTC | CASTFQNIQYF
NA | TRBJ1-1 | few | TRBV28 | TGTGCCAGCAGTTTATGGGAGTCAAAAACTGAAGCTTTCTTT | CASSLWESKTEAFF
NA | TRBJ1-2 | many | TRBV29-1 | TGCAGCGCCCAGGGCTATAATTATGGCTACACCTTC | CSAQGYNYGYTF
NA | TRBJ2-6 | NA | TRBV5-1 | TGCGCCAGCAGCTTGGTCGTCTCTGGGGCCAACGTCCTGACTTTC | CASSLVVSGANVLTF
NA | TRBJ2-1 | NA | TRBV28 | TGTGCCAGCAGTCCCATACTGGGGGGAGCAGGTCGGAATGAGCAGTTCTTC | CASSPILGGAGRNEQFF
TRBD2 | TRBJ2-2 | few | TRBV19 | TGTGCCAGTACGGTCGGACTAGCGGGAGGAAATGGTGGCACCGGGGAGCTGTTTTTT | CASTVGLAGGNGGTGELFF
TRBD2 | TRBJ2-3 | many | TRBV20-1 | TGCAGTGCCCCGATAGCGGGGTCCACCGTGGGCACAGATACGCAGTATTTT | CSAPIAGSTVGTDTQYF
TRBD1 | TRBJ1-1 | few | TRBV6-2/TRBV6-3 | TGTGCCAGCAGTTACTACGACAGGGGGGACACTGAAGCTTTCTTT | CASSYYDRGDTEAFF
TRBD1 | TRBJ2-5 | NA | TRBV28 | TGTGCCAGCAGTTTATCCGACAGGGACCGGCAGACCCAGTACTTC | CASSLSDRDRQTQYF
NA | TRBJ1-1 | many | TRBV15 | TGTGCCACCAGCAGAGATAGGCAGGTTGGTAGCACTGAAGCTTTCTTT | CATSRDRQVGSTEAFF
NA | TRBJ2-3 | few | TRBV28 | TGTGCCAGCAGTTGGGCGGGCACAGATACGCAGTATTTT | CASSWAGTDTQYF
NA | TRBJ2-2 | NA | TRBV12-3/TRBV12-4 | TGTGCCAGCATCTGGGGCTATCGCACCGGGGAGCTGTTTTTT | CASIWGYRTGELFF
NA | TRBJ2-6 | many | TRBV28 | TGTGCAGCCAAGGGCTACCACTCTGGGGCCAACGTCCTGACTTTC | CAAKGYHSGANVLTF
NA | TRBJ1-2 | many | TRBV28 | TGTGCCAGCAGTTTAGCCGGGGTAGTCTGGGGCTACACCTTC | CASSLAGVVWGYTF
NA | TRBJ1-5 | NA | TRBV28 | TGTGCCAGCAGTTTACCAAGCAATCAGCCCCAGCATTTT | CASSLPSNQPQHF
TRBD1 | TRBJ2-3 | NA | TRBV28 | TGTGCCAGCAGCCCAGGGGGCGTCGCAGATACGCAGTATTTT | CASSPGGVADTQYF
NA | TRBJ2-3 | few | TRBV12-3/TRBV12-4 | TGTGCCAGCAGTTTCTGGAGAGCCAGCACAGATACGCAGTATTTT | CASSFWRASTDTQYF
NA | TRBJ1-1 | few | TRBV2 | TGTGCCAGCAGTGAACGGCAGTCTACTGAAGCTTTCTTT | CASSERQSTEAFF
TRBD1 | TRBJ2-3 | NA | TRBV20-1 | TGCAGTGCTACTTACTCAATCAGGGGGCCGGAGCCAGATACGCAGTATTTT | CSATYSIRGPEPDTQYF
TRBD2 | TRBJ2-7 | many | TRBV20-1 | TGCAGTGCCGTGGGACTAGCGGGTTACGAGCAGTACTTC | CSAVGLAGYEQYF
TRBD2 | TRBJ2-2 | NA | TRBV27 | TGTGCCAGCAGTCCGACGGGAGGGAGGGCCGGGGAGCTGTTTTTT | CASSPTGGRAGELFF
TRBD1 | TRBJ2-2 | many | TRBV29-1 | TGCAGCGTTGAGGTGTCAGGGGGTACCGGGGAGCTGTTTTTT | CSVEVSGGTGELFF
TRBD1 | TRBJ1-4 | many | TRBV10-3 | TGTGCCATAGGGAACAGGGGTGAAAAACTGTTTTTT | CAIGNRGEKLFF
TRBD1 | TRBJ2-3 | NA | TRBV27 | TGTGCCAGCAGTTCCCAACTCCCAACGGGACAGTCCACAGATACGCAGTATTTT | CASSSQLPTGQSTDTQYF
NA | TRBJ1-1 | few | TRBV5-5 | TGTGCCAGCAGCTGGGGAGGGCGGACGAACACTGAAGCTTTCTTT | CASSWGGRTNTEAFF
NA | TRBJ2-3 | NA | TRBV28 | TGTGCCAGCAGTTTTGTTGCGAAAAGAGCAGATACGCAGTATTTT | CASSFVAKRADTQYF
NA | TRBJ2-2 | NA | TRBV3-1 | TGTGCCAGCAGCCCGAGCGGCCTGGCCGGGGAGCTGTTTTTT | CASSPSGLAGELFF
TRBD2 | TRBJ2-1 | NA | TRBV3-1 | TGTGCCAGCAGCCGCCCTAGCGGGATTGGTCCCAATGAGCAGTTCTTC | CASSRPSGIGPNEQFF
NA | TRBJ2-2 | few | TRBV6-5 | TGTGCCAGCAGTGCTGACCTGGGCGGGGAGCTGTTTTTT | CASSADLGGELFF
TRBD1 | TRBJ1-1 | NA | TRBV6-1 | TGTGCCAGCAGTGCCCGGGACAGGGGCCAAACTGAAGCTTTCTTT | CASSARDRGQTEAFF
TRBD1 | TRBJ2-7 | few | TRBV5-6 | TGTGCCAGCAGCTTAAGAAGGAGGACAGGGAACGAGCAGTACTTC | CASSLRRRTGNEQYF
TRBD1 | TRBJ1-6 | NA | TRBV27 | TGTGCCAGCAGCCTGGACAGGGGGACCTATAATTCACCCCTCCACTTT | CASSLDRGTYNSPLHF
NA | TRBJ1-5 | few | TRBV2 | TGTGCCAGCAGTGAAAGCCATAGCAATCAGCCCCAGCATTTT | CASSESHSNQPQHF
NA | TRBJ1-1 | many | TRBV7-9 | TGTGCCAGCAGAGGGAGGGGCACTGAAGCTTTCTTT | CASRGRGTEAFF
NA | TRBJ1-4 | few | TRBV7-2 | TGTGCCAGCAGCTTCGGCGGGTTTGATGAAAAACTGTTTTTT | CASSFGGFDEKLFF
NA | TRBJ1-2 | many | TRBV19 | TGTGCCAGTAGTATTGGCCAGGCCGTCGGCTACACCTTC | CASSIGQAVGYTF
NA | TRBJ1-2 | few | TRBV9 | TGTGCCAGCAGCCCGAGTGGCGGCACCTACTATGGCTACACCTTC | CASSPSGGTYYGYTF
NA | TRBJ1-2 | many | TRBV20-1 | TGCAGTGCTAGAGCGACAACAGCCTATGGCTACACCTTC | CSARATTAYGYTF
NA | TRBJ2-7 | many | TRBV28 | TGTGCCAGCAGCACGGGGTACGAGCAGTACTTC | CASSTGYEQYF
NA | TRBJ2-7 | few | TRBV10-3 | TGTGCCATCAGTGAGTCGAAGGGGGGACCCCTGGCCTACGAGCAGTACTTC | CAISESKGGPLAYEQYF
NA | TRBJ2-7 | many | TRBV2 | TGTGCCAGCAACTCGTTCTACGAGCAGTACTTC | CASNSFYEQYF
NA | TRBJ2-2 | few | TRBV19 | TGTGCCAGTAGTCCTCAGGGTTCCGGGGAGCTGTTTTTT | CASSPQGSGELFF
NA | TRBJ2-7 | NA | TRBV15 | TGTGCCACCAGCAGAGTCGGGCAGGCAGACGAGCAGTACTTC | CATSRVGQADEQYF
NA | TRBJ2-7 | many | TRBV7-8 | TGTGCCAGCAGCCCGAGAGGGAGTGACTACGAGCAGTACTTC | CASSPRGSDYEQYF
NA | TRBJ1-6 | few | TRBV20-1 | TGCAGTGCTACTCGGCAGGGCTCCGGGGTTCCCCTCCACTTT | CSATRQGSGVPLHF
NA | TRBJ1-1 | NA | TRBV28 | TGTGCCAGCCTAGGGTGGCCGAACACTGAAGCTTTCTTT | CASLGWPNTEAFF
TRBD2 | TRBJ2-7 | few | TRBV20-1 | TGCAGTGCTAGTTCGGGGGGGGGTTACGAGCAGTACTTC | CSASSGGGYEQYF
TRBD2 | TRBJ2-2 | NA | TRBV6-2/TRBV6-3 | TGTGCCAGCACCTCCACTTTTGGACTAGCGACGGGCGGGGAGCTGTTTTTT | CASTSTFGLATGGELFF
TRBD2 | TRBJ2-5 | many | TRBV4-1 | TGCGCCAGCAGCCAAGTGATGGGACTAGCGAACCAAGAGACCCAGTACTTC | CASSQVMGLANQETQYF
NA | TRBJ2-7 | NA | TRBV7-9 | TGTGCCAGCAGTTCCACCGACAGACCCTACGAGCAGTACTTC | CASSSTDRPYEQYF
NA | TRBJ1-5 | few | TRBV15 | TGTGCCACCAGCAGAGATGGGTCAGGTCGACAGCCCCAGCATTTT | CATSRDGSGRQPQHF
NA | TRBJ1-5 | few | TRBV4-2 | TGTGCCAGCAGCCAAGATGTTCGAACAGGGAATCAGCCCCAGCATTTT | CASSQDVRTGNQPQHF
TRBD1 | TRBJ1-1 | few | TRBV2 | TGTGCCAGCAGACTCGGGACAGGAGTTGCTGAAGCTTTCTTT | CASRLGTGVAEAFF
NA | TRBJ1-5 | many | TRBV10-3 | TGTGCCATCAGTGAGACAACAAACCAGCCCCAGCATTTT | CAISETTNQPQHF
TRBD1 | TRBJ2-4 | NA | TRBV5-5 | TGTGCCAGCAGCCGGGGATTGACAGGGGCCCCAGGCGCCAAAAACATTCAGTACTTC | CASSRGLTGAPGAKNIQYF